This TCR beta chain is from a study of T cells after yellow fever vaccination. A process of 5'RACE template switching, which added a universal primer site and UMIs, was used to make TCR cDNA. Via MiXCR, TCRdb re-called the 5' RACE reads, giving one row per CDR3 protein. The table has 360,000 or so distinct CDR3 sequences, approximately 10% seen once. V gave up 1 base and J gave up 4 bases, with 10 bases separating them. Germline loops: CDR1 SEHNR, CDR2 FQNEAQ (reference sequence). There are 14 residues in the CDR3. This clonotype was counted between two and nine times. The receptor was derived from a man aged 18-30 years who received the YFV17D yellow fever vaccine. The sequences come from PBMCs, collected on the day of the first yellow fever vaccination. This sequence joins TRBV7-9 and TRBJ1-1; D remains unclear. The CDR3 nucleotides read TGTGCCAGCAGCTTAGGGGCGGATAGCACTGAAGCTTTCTTT. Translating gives CASSLGADSTEAFF.